Given below is one T cell receptor beta chain in context. Its antigen is unidentified. These data are taken from a study of blood T cells in healthy people across ages. Study-wide findings and caveats: It was not possible, with unsorted PBMCs, to conclusively compare naive and antigen-experienced cells.

PCR was performed a second time for about 7 to 12 cycles using a sample-barcoded 5' primer and a J-beta primer mix. Sequencing recovered at least 3 million CDR3-containing paired-end reads from each sample. TCRdb processed the 5' RACE reads anew with MiXCR; each CDR3 protein has one entry. The sample has 700,000 to 850,000 distinct CDR3 sequences, approximately 53% seen once. PBMCs numbering at least 7 million were isolated per sample. This clonotype was obtained from a man at least 80 years old in good health. Material: blood.

CDR3 sequence reads: CSVVGGGYGYTF. CDR3 nucleotide sequence: TGCAGCGTTGTCGGGGGGGGCTATGGCTACACCTTC. V is TRBV29-1 and J is TRBJ1-2; D might be TRBD1 (5 bases). Trimming shortened V by 4 bases and J by 4 bases, and 10 bases separated the two germline ends. CDR1 is SQVTM and CDR2 is ANQGSEA in the germline V gene. CDR3 size: 12 residues.